This T cell receptor beta chain was documented in a study of beta chain features in type 1 diabetes. Cells sorted by CD45RO/CCR7/CD25/CD127/CD95/CD27 comprised CD4+ naive, central memory, regulatory and stem cell-like memory cells. Concerning this clone: The antigen remains unidentified.

Sequenced material consisted of expressed TCRB transcripts (all of the isolated RNA was reverse transcribed). Naive, central memory and regulatory T cell samples averaged about 3.57 million immunoSEQ reads each. Sequencing used immunoSEQ multiplex PCR; TCRdb keeps in-frame clones, though not all of them. This sample yields 200,000 to 300,000 clones, of which about 26% are seen a single time; approximately 4% belongs to the top ten. This CDR3 is built from 13 residues. Trimming took off 3 bases at V and 3 bases at J, with 9 bases between the two ends. CDR1 KGHSH and CDR2 LQKENI come from the germline V gene. Overall study results and limits: In the patient group, naive, central memory and Treg TCRB repertoires seemed more alike than in the healthy donor group. Junctions at VDJ sites from type 1 diabetes patients had fewer insertions and more deletions.

The source of this sequence is a man aged 30 to 45 in good health. This chain uses TRBV18 with TRBJ2-7; possible D gene TRBD1, 5 bases. The sequenced sample consisted of central memory CD4+ T cells from blood. CDR3 residues: CASSPAGHYEQYF. In DNA form, the CDR3 reads TGTGCCAGCTCACCCGCAGGGCACTACGAGCAGTACTTC. The full variable domain, its missing parts supplied by reference TRBV18 and TRBJ2-7, is NAGVMQNPRHLVRRRGQEARLRCSPMKGHSHVYWYRQLPEEGLKFMVYLQKENIIDESGMPKERFSAEFPKEGPSILRIQQVVRGDSAAYFCASSPAGHYEQYFGPGTRLTVT.